Listed below are T cell receptor beta chains from one sample, sequenced in a study of regulatory T cells in long-lasting Graves disease. TCRdb independently ran MiXCR on the multiplex PCR reads; one entry per CDR3 protein. Of hundreds of thousands of distinct CDR3 sequences in the sample, about 16% are singletons; the top ten hold about 11%. These records were also assigned to another study, of T cells in Graves' hyperthyroidism and ophthalmopathy.

The sequencing here drew on peripheral blood mononuclear cells (PBMCs), taken at new diagnosis, from a patient treated with antithyroid drugs. The receptors stem from a woman in her 30s with Graves disease. Each CDR3 is given with its conserved first and last residue. The D gene is left open where the match is weak. Clone size is shown for a subset of rows, as once, few, many or a class of expanded clone.

clone_size: NA
d_call: NA
v_call: TRBV28
j_call: TRBJ2-2
cdr3_aa: CASRLSSGELFF
cdr3_nt: TGTGCCAGCAGACTTAGCTCCGGGGAGCTGTTTTTT

clone_size: many
d_call: NA
v_call: TRBV18
j_call: TRBJ1-2
cdr3_aa: CASSAATAYGYTF
cdr3_nt: TGTGCCAGCTCAGCTGCCACGGCTTATGGCTACACCTTC

clone_size: few
d_call: TRBD1
v_call: TRBV4-3
j_call: TRBJ2-1
cdr3_aa: CASSPISEGTGQFF
cdr3_nt: TGCGCCAGCAGCCCCATCAGCGAAGGGACAGGTCAGTTCTTC

clone_size: many
d_call: NA
v_call: TRBV27
j_call: TRBJ2-5
cdr3_aa: CASSLSGFMAETQYF
cdr3_nt: TGTGCCAGCAGTTTATCGGGTTTTATGGCGGAGACCCAGTACTTC

clone_size: many
d_call: NA
v_call: TRBV20-1
j_call: TRBJ1-1
cdr3_aa: CSASQGVTEAFF
cdr3_nt: TGCAGTGCCTCACAGGGAGTCACTGAAGCTTTCTTT

clone_size: few
d_call: TRBD2
v_call: TRBV20-1
j_call: TRBJ2-2
cdr3_aa: CSARRLAGGSGELFF
cdr3_nt: TGCAGTGCTAGGCGCCTAGCGGGAGGGTCCGGGGAGCTGTTTTTT

clone_size: many
d_call: TRBD1
v_call: TRBV6-2/TRBV6-3
j_call: TRBJ2-7
cdr3_aa: CASRTGQGNEQYF
cdr3_nt: TGTGCCAGCAGAACGGGACAGGGGAATGAGCAGTACTTC

clone_size: few
d_call: TRBD1
v_call: TRBV30
j_call: TRBJ1-1
cdr3_aa: CAGGGTVNTEAFF
cdr3_nt: TGTGCCGGGGGAGGGACAGTGAACACTGAAGCTTTCTTT

clone_size: many
d_call: TRBD2
v_call: TRBV6-2/TRBV6-3
j_call: TRBJ2-1
cdr3_aa: CASSYQGTSGENEQFF
cdr3_nt: TGTGCCAGCAGTTACCAAGGGACTAGCGGGGAAAATGAGCAGTTCTTC

clone_size: NA
d_call: NA
v_call: TRBV5-1
j_call: TRBJ1-4
cdr3_aa: CASSLAMF
cdr3_nt: TGCGCCAGCAGCTTGGCTATGTTT

clone_size: many
d_call: NA
v_call: TRBV29-1
j_call: TRBJ2-1
cdr3_aa: CSVDASAPGNEQFF
cdr3_nt: TGCAGCGTTGACGCTAGCGCTCCCGGGAATGAGCAGTTCTTC

clone_size: many
d_call: TRBD2
v_call: TRBV28
j_call: TRBJ2-2
cdr3_aa: CASRRTSGSPVAGELFF
cdr3_nt: TGTGCCAGCAGACGGACTAGCGGGAGTCCGGTAGCGGGGGAGCTGTTTTTT

clone_size: NA
d_call: TRBD2
v_call: TRBV27
j_call: TRBJ2-2
cdr3_aa: CASSQAAGVTGELFF
cdr3_nt: TGTGCCAGTTCTCAGGCAGCGGGAGTAACCGGGGAGCTGTTTTTT

clone_size: many
d_call: NA
v_call: TRBV6-1
j_call: TRBJ1-1
cdr3_aa: CASSRPGPQSAEAFF
cdr3_nt: TGTGCCAGCAGTCGTCCGGGACCTCAGTCGGCTGAAGCTTTCTTT

clone_size: few
d_call: TRBD1
v_call: TRBV10-3
j_call: TRBJ1-4
cdr3_aa: CAISPTGRTSNEKLFF
cdr3_nt: TGTGCCATCAGTCCGACAGGGAGAACTTCTAATGAAAAACTGTTTTTT

clone_size: few
d_call: NA
v_call: TRBV20-1
j_call: TRBJ1-3
cdr3_aa: CSVRGSSGNTIYF
cdr3_nt: TGCAGCGTCCGCGGCAGCTCTGGAAACACCATATATTTT

clone_size: many
d_call: NA
v_call: TRBV7-2
j_call: TRBJ2-4
cdr3_aa: CASSVQTGPQYF
cdr3_nt: TGTGCCAGCAGCGTACAAACGGGACCCCAGTACTTC

clone_size: few
d_call: TRBD1
v_call: TRBV20-1
j_call: TRBJ1-1
cdr3_aa: CSASLGTGETEAFF
cdr3_nt: TGCAGTGCTTCCCTGGGGACAGGGGAAACTGAAGCTTTCTTT

clone_size: many
d_call: TRBD1
v_call: TRBV20-1
j_call: TRBJ2-1
cdr3_aa: CSAPRDRGYNEQFF
cdr3_nt: TGCAGTGCTCCCCGGGACAGAGGGTACAATGAGCAGTTCTTC

clone_size: many
d_call: NA
v_call: TRBV2
j_call: TRBJ2-7
cdr3_aa: CASSARRGLKDEQYF
cdr3_nt: TGTGCCAGCAGTGCTAGGAGGGGTCTTAAGGACGAGCAGTACTTC

clone_size: NA
d_call: TRBD2
v_call: TRBV6-2/TRBV6-3
j_call: TRBJ2-1
cdr3_aa: CASSYGGSLNEQFF
cdr3_nt: TGTGCCAGCAGTTATGGCGGGAGCCTCAATGAGCAGTTCTTC

clone_size: few
d_call: NA
v_call: TRBV6-1
j_call: TRBJ2-2
cdr3_aa: CASRKYPELGPNGELFF
cdr3_nt: TGTGCCAGCAGAAAATACCCGGAACTAGGTCCAAACGGGGAGCTGTTTTTT

clone_size: many
d_call: NA
v_call: TRBV28
j_call: TRBJ2-7
cdr3_aa: CASSLSHGVEQYF
cdr3_nt: TGTGCCAGCAGTTTATCTCACGGGGTCGAGCAGTACTTC

clone_size: many
d_call: TRBD2
v_call: TRBV7-9
j_call: TRBJ2-7
cdr3_aa: CASSSGTSGSPRDGDPYEQYF
cdr3_nt: TGTGCCAGCAGCTCCGGGACTAGCGGGAGCCCGCGCGATGGGGACCCCTACGAGCAGTACTTC

clone_size: many
d_call: NA
v_call: TRBV3-1
j_call: TRBJ1-5
cdr3_aa: CASSQAFQPQHF
cdr3_nt: TGTGCCAGCAGCCAAGCGTTTCAGCCCCAGCATTTT